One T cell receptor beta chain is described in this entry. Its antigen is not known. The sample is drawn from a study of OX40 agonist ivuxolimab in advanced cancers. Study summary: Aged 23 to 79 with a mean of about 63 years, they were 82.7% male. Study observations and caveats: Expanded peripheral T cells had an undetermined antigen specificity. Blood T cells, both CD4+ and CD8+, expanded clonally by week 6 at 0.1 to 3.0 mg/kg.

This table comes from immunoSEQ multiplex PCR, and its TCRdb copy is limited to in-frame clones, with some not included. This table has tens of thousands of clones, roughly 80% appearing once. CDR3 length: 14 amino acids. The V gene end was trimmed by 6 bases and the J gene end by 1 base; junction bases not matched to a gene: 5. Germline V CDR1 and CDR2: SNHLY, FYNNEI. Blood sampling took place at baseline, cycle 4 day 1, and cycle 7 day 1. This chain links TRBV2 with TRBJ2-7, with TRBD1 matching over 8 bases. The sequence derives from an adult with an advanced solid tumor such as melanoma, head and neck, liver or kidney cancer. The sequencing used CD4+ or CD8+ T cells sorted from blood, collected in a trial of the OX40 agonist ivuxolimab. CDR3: CASRRDRQSYEQYF. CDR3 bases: TGTGCCAGCAGGAGGGACAGGCAGTCCTACGAGCAGTACTTC.